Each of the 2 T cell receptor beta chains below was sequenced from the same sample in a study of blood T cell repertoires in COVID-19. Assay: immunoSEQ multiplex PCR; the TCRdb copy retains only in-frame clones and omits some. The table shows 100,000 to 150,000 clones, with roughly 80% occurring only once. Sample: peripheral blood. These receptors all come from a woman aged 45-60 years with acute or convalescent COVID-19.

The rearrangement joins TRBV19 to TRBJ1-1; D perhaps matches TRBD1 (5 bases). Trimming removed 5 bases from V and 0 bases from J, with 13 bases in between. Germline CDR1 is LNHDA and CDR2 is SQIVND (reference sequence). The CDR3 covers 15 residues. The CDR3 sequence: CASSPRDAMNTEAFF. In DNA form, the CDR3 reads TGTGCCAGTAGTCCGCGGGACGCCATGAACACTGAAGCTTTCTTT.

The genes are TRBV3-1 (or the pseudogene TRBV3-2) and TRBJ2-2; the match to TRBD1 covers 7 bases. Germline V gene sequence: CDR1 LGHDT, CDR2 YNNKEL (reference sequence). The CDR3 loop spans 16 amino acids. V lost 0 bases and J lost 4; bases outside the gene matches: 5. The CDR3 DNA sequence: TGTGCCAGCAGCCAAGACGGCCCAGGGGGCACCGGGGAGCTGTTTTTT. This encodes CASSQDGPGGTGELFF.